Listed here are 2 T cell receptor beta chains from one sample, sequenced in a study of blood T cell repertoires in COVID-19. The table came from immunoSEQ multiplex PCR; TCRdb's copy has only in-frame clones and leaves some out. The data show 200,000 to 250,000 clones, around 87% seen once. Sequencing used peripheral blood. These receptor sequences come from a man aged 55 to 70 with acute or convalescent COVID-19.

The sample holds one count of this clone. The CDR3 reads CASSITPAGNTEAFF. CDR3 nucleotide sequence: TGTGCCAGTAGTATAACCCCGGCGGGGAACACTGAAGCTTTCTTT. V usage is TRBV19 and J usage is TRBJ1-1; D uncertain. V lost 2 bases and J lost 1, with 11 bases in between. CDR1 and CDR2 from the germline V gene are LNHDA and SQIVND (reference sequence). This CDR3 spans 15 amino acids.

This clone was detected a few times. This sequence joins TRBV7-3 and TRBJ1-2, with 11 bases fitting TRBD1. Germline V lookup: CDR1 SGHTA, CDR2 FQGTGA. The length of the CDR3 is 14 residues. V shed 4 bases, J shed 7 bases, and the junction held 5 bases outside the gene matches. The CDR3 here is CASSYGQGAGGYTF. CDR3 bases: TGTGCCAGCAGCTATGGACAGGGGGCTGGTGGCTACACCTTC.